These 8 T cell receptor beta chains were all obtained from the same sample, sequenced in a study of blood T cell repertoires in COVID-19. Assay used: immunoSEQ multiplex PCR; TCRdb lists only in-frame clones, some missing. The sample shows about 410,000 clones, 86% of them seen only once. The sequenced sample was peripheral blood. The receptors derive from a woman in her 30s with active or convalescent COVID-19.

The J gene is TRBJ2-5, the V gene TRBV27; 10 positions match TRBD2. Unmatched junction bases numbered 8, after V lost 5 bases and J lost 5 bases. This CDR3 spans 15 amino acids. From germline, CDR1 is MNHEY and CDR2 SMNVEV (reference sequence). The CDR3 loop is CASSLSSGGLETQYF. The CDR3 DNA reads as TGTGCCAGCAGTCTCTCTAGCGGGGGTTTGGAGACCCAGTACTTC.

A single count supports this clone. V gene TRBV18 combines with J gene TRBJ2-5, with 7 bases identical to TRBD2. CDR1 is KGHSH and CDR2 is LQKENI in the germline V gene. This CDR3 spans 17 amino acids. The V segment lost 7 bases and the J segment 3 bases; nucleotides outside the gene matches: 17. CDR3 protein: CASFSNEREGGKETQYF. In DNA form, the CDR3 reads TGTGCCAGCTTCAGCAACGAGCGGGAAGGTGGTAAAGAGACCCAGTACTTC.

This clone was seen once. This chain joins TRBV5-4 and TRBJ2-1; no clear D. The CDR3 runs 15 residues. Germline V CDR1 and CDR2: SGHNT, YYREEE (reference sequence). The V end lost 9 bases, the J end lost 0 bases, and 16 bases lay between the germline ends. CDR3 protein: CATTKFGSSYNEQFF. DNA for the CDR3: TGTGCCACCACCAAGTTCGGTAGCTCCTACAATGAGCAGTTCTTC.

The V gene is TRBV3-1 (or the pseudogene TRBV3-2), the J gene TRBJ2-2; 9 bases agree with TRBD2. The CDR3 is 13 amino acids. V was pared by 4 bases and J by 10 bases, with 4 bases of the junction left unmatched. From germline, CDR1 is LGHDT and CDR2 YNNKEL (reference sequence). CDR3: CASSLSGGEELFF. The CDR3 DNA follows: TGTGCCAGCAGCCTTAGCGGGGGAGAGGAGCTGTTTTTT.

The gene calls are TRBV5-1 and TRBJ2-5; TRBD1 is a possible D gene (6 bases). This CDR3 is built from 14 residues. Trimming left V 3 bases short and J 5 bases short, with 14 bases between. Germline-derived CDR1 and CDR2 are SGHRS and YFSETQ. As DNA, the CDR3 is TGCGCCAGCAGCTCCGGACAGCCCCCGGAGACCCAGTACTTC. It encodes CASSSGQPPETQYF. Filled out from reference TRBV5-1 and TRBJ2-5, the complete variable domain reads KAGVTQTPRYLIKTRGQQVTLSCSPISGHRSVSWYQQTPGQGLQFLFEYFSETQRNKGNFPGRFSGRQFSNSRSEMNVSTLELGDSALYLCASSSGQPPETQYFGPGTRLLVL.

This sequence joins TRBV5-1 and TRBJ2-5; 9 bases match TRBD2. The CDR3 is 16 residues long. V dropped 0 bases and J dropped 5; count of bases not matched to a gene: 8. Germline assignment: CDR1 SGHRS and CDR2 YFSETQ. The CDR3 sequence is CASSLGGTSLGETQYF. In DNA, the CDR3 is TGCGCCAGCAGCTTGGGTGGGACTAGCCTTGGGGAGACCCAGTACTTC.

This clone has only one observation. The CDR3 loop reads CASSLDPPRLANTGELFF. The DNA of the CDR3 is TGTGCCAGCAGCTTAGATCCTCCAAGACTAGCGAACACCGGGGAGCTGTTTTTT. The chain uses TRBV11-2 and TRBJ2-2; maybe TRBD2 (6 bases). The CDR3 runs to 18 residues. Trimming took 0 bases from V and 0 from J, leaving 14 bases between them. Germline V CDR1 and CDR2: SGHAT, FQNNGV.

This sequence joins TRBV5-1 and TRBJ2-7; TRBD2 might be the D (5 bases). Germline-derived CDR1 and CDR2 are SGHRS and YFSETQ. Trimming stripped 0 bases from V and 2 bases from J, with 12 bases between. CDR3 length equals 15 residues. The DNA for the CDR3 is TGCGCCAGCAGCTTGGTTGAGGGTAAACCCTACGAGCAGTACTTC. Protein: CASSLVEGKPYEQYF.